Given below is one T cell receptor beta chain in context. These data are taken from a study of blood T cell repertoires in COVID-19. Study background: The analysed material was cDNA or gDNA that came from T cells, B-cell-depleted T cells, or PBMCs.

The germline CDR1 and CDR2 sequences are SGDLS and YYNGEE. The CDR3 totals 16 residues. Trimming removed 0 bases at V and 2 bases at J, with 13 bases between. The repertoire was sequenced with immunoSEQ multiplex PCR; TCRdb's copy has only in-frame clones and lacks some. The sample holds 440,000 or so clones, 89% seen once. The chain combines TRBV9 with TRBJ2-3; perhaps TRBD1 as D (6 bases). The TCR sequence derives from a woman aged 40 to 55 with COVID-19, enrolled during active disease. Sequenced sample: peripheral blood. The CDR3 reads CASSVASGAVTDTQYF. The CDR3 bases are TGTGCCAGCAGCGTAGCTTCAGGGGCCGTCACAGATACGCAGTATTTT.